This T cell receptor (beta chain) is drawn from a study of T-cell memory formation after mild COVID-19 (dated by TCRdb to the early 2020s). As for the study more broadly: Most TCR sequence clusters were specific to one of the two donors. In a couple of donors, T-cell clones that expanded and contracted after mild COVID-19 were tracked by sequencing TCRalpha and TCRbeta repertoires over time. Two young, previously healthy adult volunteers, one female and one male, were included in the cohort. Broad study findings and their caveats: SARS-CoV-2 specificity was not confirmed for the second-wave clones peaking on day 37. Contracting CD4+ clones appeared mostly in the CM and EM memory subsets, whereas CD8+ clones were enriched in EMRA. The study covered only two mild cases, and larger cohorts including severe cases with pre-infection samples were considered necessary. Clones that contracted from day 15 to 85 showed balanced CD4/CD8 phenotypes, whereas a second wave of clones that expanded from day 15 to 37 leaned towards CD4+. Some responding clones were detected in pre-infection memory, suggesting pre-existing cross-reactive memory T cells joined the SARS-CoV-2 response.

CDR1 and CDR2, looked up from the germline V gene, are SGHRS and YFSETQ. Reading from cysteine to phenylalanine, the CDR3 counts 15 amino acids. CDR3 DNA is the only sequence kept; it has 45 bases, read in frame from the first base. V sheds 1 base and J sheds 0 bases, leaving 8 bases between their ends. The listed sequencing device is Illumina NovaSeq 6000. TCRalpha and TCRbeta cDNA libraries were constructed by 5'RACE with constant-segment primers, with sample barcodes and unique molecular identifiers being introduced. RNA was extracted from every sample with Trizol reagent. Amplification of the libraries took two PCR steps, and the second step added a second sample barcode plus Illumina TruSeq adapters. Libraries were sequenced on an Illumina NovaSeq with 2 x 150 bp paired-end reads. Regarding the original processing steps: With migec v1.2.7, reads were demultiplexed and then collapsed into UMI-guided consensus sequences. With mixcr v2.1.11, UMI consensuses were aligned to TRA and TRB V and J templates and assembled into clonotypes. A clonotype was counted as expanded or contracted only when both edgeR and NoisET called the clonotype significant, with the noise models trained on biological replicates. For edgeR calls, the cutoffs were a false discovery rate-adjusted p below 0.01 and a log2 fold-change threshold of 1. As an exploratory analysis of dynamics, PCA with hierarchical clustering was applied to max-normalized trajectories of the 1000 most abundant clonotypes. Each responding clone was given a CD4 or CD8 phenotype based on the CD4+ and CD8+ repertoires, which had been sequenced separately. TCRdb cleaned the public reads at Q25 with fastp, built clones with MiXCR and kept in-frame beta chains. Duplicate CDR3 protein sequences are folded into a single record with the most common DNA and genes. The V and J calls reflect TCRdb's pipeline rather than the authors' work. The sample table shows tens of thousands of distinct CDR3 sequences, and approximately 13% are seen once. Around a quarter of the sample rests with the top ten.

Ficoll-Paque density gradient centrifugation was the method used to isolate PBMCs. As concerns this clonotype: Its antigen is currently not known. Nothing much larger sits one base from this clone, and base qualities are not available.

This receptor was obtained from an adult woman who had mild COVID-19 (a few samples of this study predate the infection). The sample titles of this study are shuffled in the database, so cell type and time point are left out; the donor was told from shared clones. The chain was built from TRBV5-1 and TRBJ2-1; a tentative D match to TRBD2 spans 5 bases. Source material: PBMCs or a T cell subset sorted from them (not recorded which). The nucleotide sequence is given as TGCGCCAGCAGCTTGTGGGAGAACTCCTACAATGAGCAGTTCTTC. Its product reads: CASSLWENSYNEQFF.